The sequence of this T cell receptor (beta chain) was determined in a study of blood T cell repertoires in COVID-19. Study-wide context: In each case, the material was cDNA or gDNA derived from T cells, B-cell-depleted T cells, or PBMCs.

Original processing methods: Using reference gene primer amplification, nucleated cell counts were estimated. TCRdb's copy holds only in-frame clones and misses some; the assay was immunoSEQ multiplex PCR. V, J and clone size reflect that table, while D and trimming were determined from the DNA. Of approximately 450,000 clones listed, around 88% are singletons. On this clone: The sample holds other DNA sequences that translate to the same CDR3.

Trimming removed 4 bases from V and 2 bases from J; junction bases left unmatched: 5. From germline, CDR1 is MGHRA and CDR2 YSYEKL. CDR3 length: 14 residues. This rearrangement joins TRBV4-1 to TRBJ2-7, with TRBD1 matching 7 bases. This receptor was obtained from a woman younger than 45 with acute or convalescent COVID-19. Material for sequencing was peripheral blood. In DNA, the CDR3 is TGCGCCAGCAGCCCCGGGCAGGGGGCCTACGAGCAGTACTTC. Translating gives CASSPGQGAYEQYF.